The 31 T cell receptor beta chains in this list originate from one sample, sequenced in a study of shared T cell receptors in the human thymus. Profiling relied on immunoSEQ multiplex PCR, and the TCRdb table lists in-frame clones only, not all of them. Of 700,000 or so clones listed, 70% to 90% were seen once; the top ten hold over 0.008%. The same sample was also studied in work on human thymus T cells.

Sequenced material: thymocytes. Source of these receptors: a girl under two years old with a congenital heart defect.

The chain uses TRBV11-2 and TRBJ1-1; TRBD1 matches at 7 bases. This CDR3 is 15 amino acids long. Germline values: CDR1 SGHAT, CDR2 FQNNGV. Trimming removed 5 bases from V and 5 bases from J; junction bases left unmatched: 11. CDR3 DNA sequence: TGTGCCAGCAGCCCAGCGACAGGGTCCCCTACTGAAGCTTTCTTT. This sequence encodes CASSPATGSPTEAFF.

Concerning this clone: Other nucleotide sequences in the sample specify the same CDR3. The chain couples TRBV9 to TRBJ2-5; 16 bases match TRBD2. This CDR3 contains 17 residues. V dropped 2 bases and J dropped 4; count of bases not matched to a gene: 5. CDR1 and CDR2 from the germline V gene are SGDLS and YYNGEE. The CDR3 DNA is TGTGCCAGCAGCGTGGGGACTAGCGGGGGGGCGGGAGAGACCCAGTACTTC. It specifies CASSVGTSGGAGETQYF.

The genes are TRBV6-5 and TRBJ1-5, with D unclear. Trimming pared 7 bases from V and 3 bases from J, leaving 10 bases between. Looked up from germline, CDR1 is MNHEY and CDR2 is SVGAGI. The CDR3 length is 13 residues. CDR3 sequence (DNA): TGTGCCAGCACGCCGACATTCAATCAGCCCCAGCATTTT. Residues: CASTPTFNQPQHF.

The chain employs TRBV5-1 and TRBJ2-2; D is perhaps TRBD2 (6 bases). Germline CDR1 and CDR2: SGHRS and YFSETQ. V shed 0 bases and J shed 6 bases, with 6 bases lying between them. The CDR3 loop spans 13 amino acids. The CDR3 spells CASSLGGAGELFF. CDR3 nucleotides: TGCGCCAGCAGCTTGGGGGGGGCCGGGGAGCTGTTTTTT. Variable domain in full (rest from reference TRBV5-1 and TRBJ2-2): KAGVTQTPRYLIKTRGQQVTLSCSPISGHRSVSWYQQTPGQGLQFLFEYFSETQRNKGNFPGRFSGRQFSNSRSEMNVSTLELGDSALYLCASSLGGAGELFFGEGSRLTVL.

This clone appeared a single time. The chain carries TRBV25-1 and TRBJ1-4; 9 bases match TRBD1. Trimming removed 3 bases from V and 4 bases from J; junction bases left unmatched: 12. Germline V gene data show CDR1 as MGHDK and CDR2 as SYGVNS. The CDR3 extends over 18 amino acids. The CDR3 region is CASSELSRDRDHNEKLFF. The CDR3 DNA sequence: TGTGCCAGCAGTGAGCTGTCCCGGGACAGGGATCATAATGAAAAACTGTTTTTT.

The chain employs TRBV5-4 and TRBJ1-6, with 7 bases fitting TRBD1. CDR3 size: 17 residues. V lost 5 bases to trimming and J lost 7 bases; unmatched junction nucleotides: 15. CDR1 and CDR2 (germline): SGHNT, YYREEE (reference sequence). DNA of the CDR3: TGTGCCAGCAGTTTGCGGGACAGCCACCCCATGAATTCACCCCTCCACTTT. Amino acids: CASSLRDSHPMNSPLHF.

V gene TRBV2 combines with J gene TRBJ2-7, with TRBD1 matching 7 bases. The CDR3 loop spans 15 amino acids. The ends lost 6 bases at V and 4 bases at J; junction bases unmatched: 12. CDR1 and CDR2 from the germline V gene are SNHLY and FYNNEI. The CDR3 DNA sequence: TGTGCCAGCAGGAAACCGGGACAGAGCCCTTACGAGCAGTACTTC. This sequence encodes CASRKPGQSPYEQYF.

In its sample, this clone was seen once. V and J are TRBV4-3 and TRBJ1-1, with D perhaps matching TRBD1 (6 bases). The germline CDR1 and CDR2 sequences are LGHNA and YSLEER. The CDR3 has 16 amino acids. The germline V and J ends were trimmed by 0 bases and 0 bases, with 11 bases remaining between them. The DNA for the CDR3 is TGCGCCAGCAGCCAAGAAGGGGGGGCGTTGAACACTGAAGCTTTCTTT. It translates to CASSQEGGALNTEAFF.

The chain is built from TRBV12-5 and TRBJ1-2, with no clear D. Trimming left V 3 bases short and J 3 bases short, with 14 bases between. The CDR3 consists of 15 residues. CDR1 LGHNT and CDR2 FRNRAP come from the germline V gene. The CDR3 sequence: CASGFDPNKYYGYTF. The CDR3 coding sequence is TGTGCTAGTGGTTTTGATCCGAACAAGTACTATGGCTACACCTTC.

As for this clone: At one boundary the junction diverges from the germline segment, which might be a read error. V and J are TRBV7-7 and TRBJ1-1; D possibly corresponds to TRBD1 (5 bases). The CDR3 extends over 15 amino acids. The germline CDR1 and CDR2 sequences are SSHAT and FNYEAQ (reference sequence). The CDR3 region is CASSSTGPDPERAFF. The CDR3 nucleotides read TGTGCTAGCAGCTCAACAGGCCCCGATCCCGAACGAGCTTTCTTT.

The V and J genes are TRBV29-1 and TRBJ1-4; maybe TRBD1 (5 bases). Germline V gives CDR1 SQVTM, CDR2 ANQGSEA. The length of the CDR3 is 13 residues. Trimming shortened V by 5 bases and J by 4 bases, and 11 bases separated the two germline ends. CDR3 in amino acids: CSVYNDSNEKLFF. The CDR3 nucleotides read TGCAGCGTTTACAATGACAGTAATGAAAAACTGTTTTTT.

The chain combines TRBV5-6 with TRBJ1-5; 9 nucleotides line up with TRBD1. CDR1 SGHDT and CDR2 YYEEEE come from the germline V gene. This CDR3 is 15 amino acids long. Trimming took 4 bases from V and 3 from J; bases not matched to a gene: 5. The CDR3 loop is CASSIHRGPNQPQHF. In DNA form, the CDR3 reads TGTGCCAGCAGCATCCACAGGGGGCCCAATCAGCCCCAGCATTTT.

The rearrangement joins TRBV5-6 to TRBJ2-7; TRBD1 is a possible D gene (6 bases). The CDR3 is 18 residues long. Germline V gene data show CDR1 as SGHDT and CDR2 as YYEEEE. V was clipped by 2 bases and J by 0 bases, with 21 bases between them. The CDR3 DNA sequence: TGTGCCAGCAGCTTCCAGGACAGAGTCCTTTTACTCTCCTACGAGCAGTACTTC. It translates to CASSFQDRVLLLSYEQYF.

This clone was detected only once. CDR3 DNA sequence: TGTGCCAGCAGCTTAGGGGGCGGGGGGGCCACCGGAGAGCAGTTCTTC. Translating gives CASSLGGGGATGEQFF. The chain links TRBV7-8 to TRBJ2-1; TRBD2 agrees at 9 bases. The CDR3 length is 16 residues. Germline V lookup: CDR1 SGHVS, CDR2 FQNEAQ. V shed 1 base, J shed 10 bases, and the junction held 11 bases outside the gene matches.

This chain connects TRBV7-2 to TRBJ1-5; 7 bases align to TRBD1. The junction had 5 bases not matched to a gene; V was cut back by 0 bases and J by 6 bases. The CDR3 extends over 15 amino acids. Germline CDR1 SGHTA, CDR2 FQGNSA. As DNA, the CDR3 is TGTGCCAGCAGCTTAGCGCTAGGGGGCCGTCAGCCCCAGCATTTT. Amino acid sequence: CASSLALGGRQPQHF.

The CDR3 bases are TGTGCCAGCAGCTACGTCAGCTCCTACGAGCAGTACTTC. Residues: CASSYVSSYEQYF. The chain has TRBV5-6 and TRBJ2-7; D is undetermined. The CDR3 loop spans 13 amino acids. With 3 bases removed from V and 0 bases from J, the gap between germline ends came to 7 bases. From germline, CDR1 is SGHDT and CDR2 YYEEEE.

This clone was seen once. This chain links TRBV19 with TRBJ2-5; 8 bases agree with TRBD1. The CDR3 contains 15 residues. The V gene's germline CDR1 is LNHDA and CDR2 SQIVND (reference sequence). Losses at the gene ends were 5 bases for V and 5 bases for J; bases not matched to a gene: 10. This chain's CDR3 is CASSADRDPLETQYF. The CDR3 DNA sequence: TGTGCCAGTAGTGCGGACAGGGACCCTCTGGAGACCCAGTACTTC.

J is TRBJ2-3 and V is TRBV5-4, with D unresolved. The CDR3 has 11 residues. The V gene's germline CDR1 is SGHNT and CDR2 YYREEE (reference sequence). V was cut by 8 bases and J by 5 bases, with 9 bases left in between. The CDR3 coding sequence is TGTGCCAGTTCAGGTCTAGATACGCAGTATTTT. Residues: CASSGLDTQYF.

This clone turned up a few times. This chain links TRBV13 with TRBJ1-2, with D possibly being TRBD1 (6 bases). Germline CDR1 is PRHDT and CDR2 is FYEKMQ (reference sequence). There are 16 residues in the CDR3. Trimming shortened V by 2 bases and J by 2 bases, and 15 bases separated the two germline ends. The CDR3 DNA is TGTGCCAGCAGCTTACCCCGGGGGGCGGGGAACTATGGCTACACCTTC. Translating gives CASSLPRGAGNYGYTF. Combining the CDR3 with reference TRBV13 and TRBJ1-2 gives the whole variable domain AAGVIQSPRHLIKEKRETATLKCYPIPRHDTVYWYQQGPGQDPQFLISFYEKMQSDKGSIPDRFSAQQFSDYHSELNMSSLELGDSALYFCASSLPRGAGNYGYTFGSGTRLTVV.

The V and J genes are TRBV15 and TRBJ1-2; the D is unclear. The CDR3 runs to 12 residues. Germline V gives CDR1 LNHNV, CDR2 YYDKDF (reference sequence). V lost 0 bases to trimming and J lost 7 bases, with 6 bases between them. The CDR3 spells CATSRDGVGYTF. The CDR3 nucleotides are TGTGCCACCAGCAGAGACGGGGTTGGCTACACCTTC.

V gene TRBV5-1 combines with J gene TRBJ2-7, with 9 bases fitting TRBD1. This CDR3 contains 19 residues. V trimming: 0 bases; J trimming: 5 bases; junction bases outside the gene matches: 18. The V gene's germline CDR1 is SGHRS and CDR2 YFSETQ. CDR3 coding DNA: TGCGCCAGCAGCTTGGTACCGTGCGGACCGGGACAGGGTGACGACGAGCAGTACTTC. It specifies CASSLVPCGPGQGDDEQYF.

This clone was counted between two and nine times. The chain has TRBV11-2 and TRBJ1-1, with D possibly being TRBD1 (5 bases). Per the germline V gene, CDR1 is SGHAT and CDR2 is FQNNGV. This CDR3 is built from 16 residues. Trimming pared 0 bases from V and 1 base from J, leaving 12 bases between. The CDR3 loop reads CASSLDRGSGNTEAFF. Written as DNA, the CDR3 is TGTGCCAGCAGCTTAGATCGGGGGAGTGGGAACACTGAAGCTTTCTTT. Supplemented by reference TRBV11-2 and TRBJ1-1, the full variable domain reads EAGVAQSPRYKIIEKRQSVAFWCNPISGHATLYWYQQILGQGPKLLIQFQNNGVVDDSQLPKDRFSAERLKGVDSTLKIQPAKLEDSAVYLCASSLDRGSGNTEAFFGQGTRLTVV.

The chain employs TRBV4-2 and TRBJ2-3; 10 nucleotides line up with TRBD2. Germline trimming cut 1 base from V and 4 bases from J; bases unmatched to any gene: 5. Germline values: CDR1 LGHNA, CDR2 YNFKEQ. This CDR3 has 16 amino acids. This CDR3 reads CASSQGPSGGSDTQYF. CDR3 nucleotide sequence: TGTGCCAGCAGCCAAGGCCCTAGCGGGGGTTCAGATACGCAGTATTTT.

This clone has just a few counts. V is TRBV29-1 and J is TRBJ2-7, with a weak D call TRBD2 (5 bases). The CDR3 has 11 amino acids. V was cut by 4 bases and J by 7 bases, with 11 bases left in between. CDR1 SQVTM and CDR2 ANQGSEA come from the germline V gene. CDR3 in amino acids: CSVGTSGEQYF. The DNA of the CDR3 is TGCAGCGTTGGCACCTCGGGGGAGCAGTACTTC.

CDR3 bases: TGTGCCAGCAGCCCGTTGCCCGGGACATCTAATGAAAAACTGTTTTTT. It translates to CASSPLPGTSNEKLFF. The rearrangement uses TRBV5-6 and TRBJ1-4, with a possible D match to TRBD1 (6 bases). Germline V lookup: CDR1 SGHDT, CDR2 YYEEEE. V was trimmed by 4 bases and J by 3 bases, leaving 16 bases between them. The CDR3 extends over 16 amino acids.

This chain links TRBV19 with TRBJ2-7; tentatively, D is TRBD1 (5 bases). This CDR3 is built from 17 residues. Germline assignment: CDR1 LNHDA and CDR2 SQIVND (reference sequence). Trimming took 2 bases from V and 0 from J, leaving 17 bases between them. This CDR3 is CASSIPQKDKASYEQYF. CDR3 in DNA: TGTGCCAGTAGTATACCCCAGAAGGACAAAGCCTCCTACGAGCAGTACTTC.

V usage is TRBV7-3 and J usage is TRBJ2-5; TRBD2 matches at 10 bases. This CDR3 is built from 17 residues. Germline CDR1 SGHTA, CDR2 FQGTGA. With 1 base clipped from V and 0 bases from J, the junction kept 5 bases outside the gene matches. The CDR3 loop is CASSLSRTSGNQETQYF. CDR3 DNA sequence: TGTGCCAGCAGCTTAAGTCGGACTAGCGGCAACCAAGAGACCCAGTACTTC. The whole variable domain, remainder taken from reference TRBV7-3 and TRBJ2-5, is GAGVSQTPSNKVTEKGKYVELRCDPISGHTALYWYRQSLGQGPEFLIYFQGTGAADDSGLPNDRFFAVRPEGSVSTLKIQRTERGDSAVYLCASSLSRTSGNQETQYFGPGTRLLVL.

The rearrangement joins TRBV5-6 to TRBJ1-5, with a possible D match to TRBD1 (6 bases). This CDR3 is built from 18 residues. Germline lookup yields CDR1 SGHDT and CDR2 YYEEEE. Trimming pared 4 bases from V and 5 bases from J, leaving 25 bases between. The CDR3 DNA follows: TGTGCCAGCAGCAGGGGGAAAGGGGCCCTGGCTTCCCATCAGCCCCAGCATTTT. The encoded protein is CASSRGKGALASHQPQHF. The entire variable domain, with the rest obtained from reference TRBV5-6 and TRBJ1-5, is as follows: DAGVTQSPTHLIKTRGQQVTLRCSPKSGHDTVSWYQQALGQGPQFIFQYYEEEERQRGNFPDRFSGHQFPNYSSELNVNALLLGDSALYLCASSRGKGALASHQPQHFGDGTRLSIL.

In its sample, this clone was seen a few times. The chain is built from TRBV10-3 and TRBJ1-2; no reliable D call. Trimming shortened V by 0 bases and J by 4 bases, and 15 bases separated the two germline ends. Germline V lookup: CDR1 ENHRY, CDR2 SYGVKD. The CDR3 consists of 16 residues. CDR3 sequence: CAISESRFGQFYGYTF. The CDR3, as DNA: TGTGCCATCAGTGAGTCCCGCTTTGGGCAATTCTATGGCTACACCTTC.

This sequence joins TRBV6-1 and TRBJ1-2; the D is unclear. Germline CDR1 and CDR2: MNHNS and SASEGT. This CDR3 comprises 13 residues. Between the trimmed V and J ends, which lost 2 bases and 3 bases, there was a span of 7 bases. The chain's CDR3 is CASSEYSDYGYTF. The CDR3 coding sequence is TGTGCCAGCAGTGAATATTCGGACTATGGCTACACCTTC.

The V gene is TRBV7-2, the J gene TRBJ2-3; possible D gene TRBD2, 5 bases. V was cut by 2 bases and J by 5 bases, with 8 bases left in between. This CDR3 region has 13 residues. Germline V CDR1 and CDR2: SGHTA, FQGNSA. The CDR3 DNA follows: TGTGCCAGCAGCTTAACTAGGAGAGATACGCAGTATTTT. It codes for CASSLTRRDTQYF.